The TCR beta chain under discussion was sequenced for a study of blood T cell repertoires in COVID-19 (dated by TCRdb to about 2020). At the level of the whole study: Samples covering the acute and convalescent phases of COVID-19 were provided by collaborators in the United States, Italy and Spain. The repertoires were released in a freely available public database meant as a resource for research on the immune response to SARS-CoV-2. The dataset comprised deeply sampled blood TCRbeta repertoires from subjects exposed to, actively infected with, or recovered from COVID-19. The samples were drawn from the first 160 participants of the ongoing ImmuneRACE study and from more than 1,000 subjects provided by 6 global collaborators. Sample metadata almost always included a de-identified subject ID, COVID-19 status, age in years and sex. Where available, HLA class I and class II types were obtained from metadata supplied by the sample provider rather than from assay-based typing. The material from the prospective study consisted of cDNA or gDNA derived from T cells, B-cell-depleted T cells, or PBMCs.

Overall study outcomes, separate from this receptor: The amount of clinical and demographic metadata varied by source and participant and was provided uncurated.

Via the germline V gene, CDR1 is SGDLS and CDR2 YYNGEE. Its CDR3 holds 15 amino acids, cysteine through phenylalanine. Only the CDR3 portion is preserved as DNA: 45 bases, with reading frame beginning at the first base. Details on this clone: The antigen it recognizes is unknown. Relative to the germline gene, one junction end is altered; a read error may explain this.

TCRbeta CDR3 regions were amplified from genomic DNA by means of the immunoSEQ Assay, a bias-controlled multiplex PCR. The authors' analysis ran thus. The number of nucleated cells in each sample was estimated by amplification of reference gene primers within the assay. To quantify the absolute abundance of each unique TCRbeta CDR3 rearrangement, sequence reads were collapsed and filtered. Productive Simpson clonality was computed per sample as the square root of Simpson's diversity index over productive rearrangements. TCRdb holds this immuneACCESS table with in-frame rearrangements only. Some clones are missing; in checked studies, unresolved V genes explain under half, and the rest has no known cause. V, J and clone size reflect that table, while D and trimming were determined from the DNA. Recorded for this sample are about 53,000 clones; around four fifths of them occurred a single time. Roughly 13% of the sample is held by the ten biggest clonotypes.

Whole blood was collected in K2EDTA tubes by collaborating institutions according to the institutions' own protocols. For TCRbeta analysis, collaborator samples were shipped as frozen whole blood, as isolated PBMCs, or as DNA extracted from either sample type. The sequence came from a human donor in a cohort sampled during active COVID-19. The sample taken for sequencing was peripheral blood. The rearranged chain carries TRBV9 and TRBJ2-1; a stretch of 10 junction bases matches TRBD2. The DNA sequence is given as TGTGCCAGCAGCCAGACTAGCGGGTCCTCCAATGAGCAGTTCTTC. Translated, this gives CASSQTSGSSNEQFF.